The 11 T cell receptor beta chains below come from one sample, sequenced in a study of shared clonotypes between healthy human individuals. The assay was immunoSEQ multiplex PCR, and TCRdb's table has in-frame clones only and misses some. Here the sample spans approximately 1.1 million clones, 75% to 80% being singletons. What was sequenced was memory CD4+ T cells from PBMCs. Subset reported: CD45RA-negative fraction. The receptors come from a man younger than 35 in good health. Some clones in this sample may be carry-over from other donors' samples.

A remark on this clone: In the same sample, other DNA sequences code for this CDR3. The chain links TRBV30 to TRBJ1-5, with D maybe TRBD1 (6 bases). The CDR3 has 13 residues. Trimming left V 1 base short and J 7 bases short, with 11 bases between. Germline V lookup: CDR1 GTSNPN, CDR2 SVGIG (reference sequence). The CDR3 sequence: CAWSEGGRQPQHF. In DNA, the CDR3 is TGTGCCTGGAGTGAGGGGGGCCGGCAGCCCCAGCATTTT.

CDR3 protein: CASSPAGTAQETQYF. CDR3 in DNA: TGTGCCAGCTCACCAGCCGGGACGGCACAAGAGACCCAGTACTTC. The chain uses TRBV18 and TRBJ2-5; possibly TRBD1 or TRBD2 for D (5 bases each). The ends were cut back, 2 bases at V and 2 bases at J, with 12 bases in the middle. The CDR3 sequence is 15 residues long. The V gene's germline CDR1 is KGHSH and CDR2 LQKENI.

J is TRBJ1-1 and V is TRBV27; 9 nucleotides agree with TRBD1. The germline CDR1 and CDR2 sequences are MNHEY and SMNVEV (reference sequence). Trimming cost V 5 bases and J 0 bases; bases outside gene matches: 13. The CDR3 length is 18 residues. CDR3 nucleotide sequence: TGTGCCAGCAGTCTTTCCCACGGGACAGGGATTATGAACACTGAAGCTTTCTTT. It specifies CASSLSHGTGIMNTEAFF.

The chain employs TRBV6-5 and TRBJ2-2, with 13 bases identical to TRBD2. Losses at the gene ends were 10 bases for V and 4 bases for J; bases not matched to a gene: 6. CDR1 and CDR2 (germline): MNHEY, SVGAGI. The length of the CDR3 is 15 residues. The DNA for the CDR3 is TGTGCCATCCGAACTAGCGGGAGGGGCACCGGGGAGCTGTTTTTT. As protein: CAIRTSGRGTGELFF.

This clone has just a few counts. The chain couples TRBV6-5 to TRBJ2-5; D gene ambiguous. V was pared by 2 bases and J by 5 bases, with 9 bases between. CDR1 and CDR2 from the germline V gene are MNHEY and SVGAGI. This CDR3 has 13 amino acids. The CDR3: CASSYRGTETQYF. The CDR3 region has the DNA TGTGCCAGCAGTTACCGAGGCACTGAGACCCAGTACTTC.

A word on this clone: This sample includes further DNA sequences coding for the same CDR3. The genes are TRBV27 and TRBJ1-5; D is unclear. The germline gives CDR1 MNHEY, CDR2 SMNVEV (reference sequence). The CDR3 covers 14 residues. V gave up 4 bases and J gave up 0 bases, with 7 bases separating them. The CDR3 DNA is TGTGCCAGCAGTTACAGAGGTAGCAATCAGCCCCAGCATTTT. This codes for CASSYRGSNQPQHF.

The rearrangement links TRBV29-1 to TRBJ1-1; a weak D match, TRBD1 (5 bases). V lost 5 bases to trimming and J lost 4 bases, with 8 bases between them. The CDR3 loop spans 11 amino acids. The germline CDR1 and CDR2 sequences are SQVTM and ANQGSEA. CDR3 in DNA: TGCAGCGTTTCGAGGGGCACTGAAGCTTTCTTT. It yields the protein CSVSRGTEAFF.

The chain has TRBV7-9 and TRBJ1-6; D call uncertain. CDR1 and CDR2 (germline): SEHNR, FQNEAQ (reference sequence). This CDR3 has 12 residues. Trimming cost V 5 bases and J 8 bases, with 7 bases left between them. The CDR3 reads CASSRVDSPLHF. The CDR3 nucleotides read TGTGCCAGCAGCCGGGTTGATTCACCCCTCCACTTT.

This clone was seen a few times. The rearrangement joins TRBV5-1 to TRBJ2-2, with D perhaps TRBD2 (5 bases). The V and J ends lost 2 bases and 6 bases respectively, with 8 bases between them. This CDR3 comprises 13 residues. Germline CDR1 is SGHRS and CDR2 is YFSETQ. The CDR3, as DNA: TGCGCCAGCAGCTTCCCCGGGGCCGGGGAGCTGTTTTTT. This translates into CASSFPGAGELFF.

V and J are TRBV4-1 and TRBJ2-7; D possibly matches TRBD1 or TRBD2 (6 bases each). The V gene's germline CDR1 is MGHRA and CDR2 YSYEKL. The CDR3 is 16 amino acids. V was clipped by 4 bases and J by 4 bases, with 20 bases between them. The CDR3 sequence: CASSPLVWGAWYEQYF. CDR3 sequence (DNA): TGCGCCAGCAGCCCCCTAGTGTGGGGGGCGTGGTACGAGCAGTACTTC.

CDR3 region: CASSFPQGWSYEQYF. The CDR3 DNA follows: TGTGCCAGCAGCTTTCCACAGGGGTGGTCCTACGAGCAGTACTTC. The chain combines TRBV7-2 with TRBJ2-7; 7 bases map to TRBD1. The CDR3 length is 15 residues. Germline CDR1 and CDR2: SGHTA and FQGNSA. V lost 3 bases to trimming and J lost 1 base; unmatched junction nucleotides: 6.